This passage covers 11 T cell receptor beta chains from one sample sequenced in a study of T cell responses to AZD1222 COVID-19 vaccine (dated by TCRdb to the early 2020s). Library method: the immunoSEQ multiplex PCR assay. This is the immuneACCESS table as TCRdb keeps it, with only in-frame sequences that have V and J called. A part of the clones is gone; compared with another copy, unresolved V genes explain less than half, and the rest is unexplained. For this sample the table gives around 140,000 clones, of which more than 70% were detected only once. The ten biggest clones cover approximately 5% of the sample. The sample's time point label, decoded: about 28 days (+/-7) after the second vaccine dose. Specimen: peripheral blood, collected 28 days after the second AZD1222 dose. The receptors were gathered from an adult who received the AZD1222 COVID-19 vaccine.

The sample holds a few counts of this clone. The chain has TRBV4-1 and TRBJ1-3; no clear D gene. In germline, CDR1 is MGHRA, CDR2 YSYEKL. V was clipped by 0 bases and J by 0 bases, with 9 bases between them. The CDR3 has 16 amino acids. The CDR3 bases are TGCGCCAGCAGCCAAGATTTCCGAAACTCTGGAAACACCATATATTTT. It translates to CASSQDFRNSGNTIYF.

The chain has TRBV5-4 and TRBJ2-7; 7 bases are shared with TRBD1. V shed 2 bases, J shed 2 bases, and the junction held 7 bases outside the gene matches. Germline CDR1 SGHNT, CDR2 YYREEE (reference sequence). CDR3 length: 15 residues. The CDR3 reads CASSFASGQTYEQYF. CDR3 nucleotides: TGTGCCAGCAGCTTCGCCTCGGGACAGACCTACGAGCAGTACTTC.

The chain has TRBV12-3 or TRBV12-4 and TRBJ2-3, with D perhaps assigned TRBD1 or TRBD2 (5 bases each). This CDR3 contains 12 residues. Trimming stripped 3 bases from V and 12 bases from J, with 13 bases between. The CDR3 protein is CASSFERGVQYF. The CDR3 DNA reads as TGTGCCAGCAGTTTTGAGAGGGGTGTACAGTATTTT.

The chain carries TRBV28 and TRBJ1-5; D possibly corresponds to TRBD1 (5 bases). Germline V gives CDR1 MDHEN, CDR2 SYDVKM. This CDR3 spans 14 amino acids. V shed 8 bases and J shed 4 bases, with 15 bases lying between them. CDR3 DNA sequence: TGTGCCAGCCGGGGACGGGTAGGTAATCAGCCCCAGCATTTT. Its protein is CASRGRVGNQPQHF. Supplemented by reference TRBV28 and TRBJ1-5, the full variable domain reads DVKVTQSSRYLVKRTGEKVFLECVQDMDHENMFWYRQDPGLGLRLIYFSYDVKMKEKGDIPEGYSVSREKKERFSLILESASTNQTSMYLCASRGRVGNQPQHFGDGTRLSIL.

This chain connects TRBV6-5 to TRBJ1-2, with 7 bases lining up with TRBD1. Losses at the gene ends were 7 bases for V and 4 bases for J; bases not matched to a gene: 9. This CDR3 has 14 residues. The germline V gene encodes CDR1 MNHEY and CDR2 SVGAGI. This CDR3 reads CASITGAPGYGYTF. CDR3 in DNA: TGTGCCAGCATCACAGGGGCGCCTGGCTATGGCTACACCTTC.

The CDR3 loop reads CASEWSGSNTGELFF. In nucleotides, the CDR3 is TGTGCCAGTGAGTGGTCGGGATCGAACACCGGGGAGCTGTTTTTT. The V gene is TRBV19, the J gene TRBJ2-2, with D tentatively TRBD2 (5 bases). The germline V gene encodes CDR1 LNHDA and CDR2 SQIVND (reference sequence). Trimming took off 8 bases at V and 0 bases at J, with 13 bases between the two ends. This CDR3 has 15 amino acids.

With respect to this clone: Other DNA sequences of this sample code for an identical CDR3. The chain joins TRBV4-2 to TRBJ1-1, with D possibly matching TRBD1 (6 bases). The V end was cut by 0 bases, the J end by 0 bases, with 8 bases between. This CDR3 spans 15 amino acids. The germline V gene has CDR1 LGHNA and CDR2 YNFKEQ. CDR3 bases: TGTGCCAGCAGCCAAGATAGGGGGTTGAACACTGAAGCTTTCTTT. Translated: CASSQDRGLNTEAFF.

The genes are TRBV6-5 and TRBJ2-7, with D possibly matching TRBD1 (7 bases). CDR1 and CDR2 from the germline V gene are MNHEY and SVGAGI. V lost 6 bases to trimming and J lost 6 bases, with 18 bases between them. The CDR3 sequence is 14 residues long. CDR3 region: CASRTAGQTGEQYF. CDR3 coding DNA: TGTGCCAGCAGAACCGCGGGACAGACTGGCGAGCAGTACTTC.

The CDR3 sequence is CASSLASQGDTGELFF. The CDR3 bases are TGTGCCAGCAGTTTAGCGAGTCAGGGGGACACCGGGGAGCTGTTTTTT. The chain has TRBV27 and TRBJ2-2, with 7 bases identical to TRBD1. Trimming cost V 2 bases and J 3 bases; bases outside gene matches: 6. This CDR3 comprises 16 residues. Germline CDR1 MNHEY, CDR2 SMNVEV (reference sequence).

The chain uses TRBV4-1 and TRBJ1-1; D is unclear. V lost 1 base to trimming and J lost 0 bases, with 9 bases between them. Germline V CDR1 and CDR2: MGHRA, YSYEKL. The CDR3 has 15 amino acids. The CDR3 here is CASSQATQMNTEAFF. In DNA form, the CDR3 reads TGCGCCAGCAGCCAAGCCACTCAGATGAACACTGAAGCTTTCTTT.

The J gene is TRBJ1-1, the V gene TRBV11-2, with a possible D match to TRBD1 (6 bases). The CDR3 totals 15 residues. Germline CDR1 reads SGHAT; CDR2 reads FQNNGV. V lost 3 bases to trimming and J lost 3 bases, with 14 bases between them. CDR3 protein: CASSLWGPDDTEAFF. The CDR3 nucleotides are TGTGCCAGCAGCTTGTGGGGGCCCGACGACACTGAAGCTTTCTTT.